The 17 T cell receptor beta chains below come from one sample, sequenced in a study of blood T cells in healthy people across ages. The second PCR ran roughly 6 to 11 cycles with a sample-barcoded 5' primer and J-beta primers. TCRdb recomputed calls from the 5' RACE reads with MiXCR, one row per CDR3 protein. The profile shows about 1,800,000 distinct CDR3 sequences, roughly 28% of them singletons. The sequencing input was blood. The receptors here all came from a woman in her twenties or thirties in good health.

The CDR3 DNA reads as TGTGCCAGCAGTCTTGGCGGGACGGGATGGTTCTTC. It yields the protein CASSLGGTGWFF. This chain connects TRBV11-2 to TRBJ2-1, with D possibly being TRBD2 (6 bases). Germline values: CDR1 SGHAT, CDR2 FQNNGV. This CDR3 spans 12 amino acids. The V end lost 6 bases, the J end lost 15 bases, and 18 bases lay between the germline ends.

This clonotype was seen a handful of times. The genes are TRBV28 and TRBJ2-7; 8 bases align to TRBD2. There are 16 residues in the CDR3. J was trimmed by 1 base and V by 3 bases; bases with no gene match: 8. Germline CDR1 and CDR2: MDHEN and SYDVKM. CDR3 loop: CASSFQLAELSYEQYF. In DNA, the CDR3 is TGTGCCAGCAGTTTTCAACTAGCGGAACTTTCCTACGAGCAGTACTTC.

This clonotype was observed a single time. A junction boundary mismatches the germline segment, possibly from a read error. The chain joins TRBV28 to TRBJ2-2, with 11 nucleotides matching TRBD2. This CDR3 region has 16 residues. From germline, CDR1 is MDHEN and CDR2 SYDVKM. Here the CDR3 reads CAGSLTSGGRTGELFF. The DNA of the CDR3 is TGTGCCGGCAGTTTAACTAGCGGGGGTCGCACCGGGGAGCTGTTTTTT.

The V gene is TRBV4-3, the J gene TRBJ2-5; 9 bases map to TRBD2. This CDR3 has 16 residues. Germline V gene sequence: CDR1 LGHNA, CDR2 YSLEER. J lost 5 bases, V lost 0 bases, and 7 bases had no gene match. The CDR3 region has the DNA TGCGCCAGCAGCCAAGATTGGGCTAGCGGGGTGGAGACCCAGTACTTC. As protein: CASSQDWASGVETQYF.

The CDR3 spells CSARTGQGNTEAFF. CDR3 DNA: TGCAGTGCTAGAACCGGGCAGGGGAACACTGAAGCTTTCTTT. This chain joins TRBV20-1 and TRBJ1-1; TRBD1 is a possible D gene (5 bases). V lost 2 bases, J lost 1 base, and 11 bases lay in between. Germline CDR1 is DFQATT and CDR2 is SNEGSKA (reference sequence). CDR3 length: 14 residues.

Regarding this clonotype: A much larger clone lies one base from this, so it may be a read error. The rearrangement joins TRBV20-1 to TRBJ2-7, with 11 nucleotides matching TRBD1. The CDR3 spans 13 residues. Germline CDR1 DFQATT, CDR2 SNEGSKA (reference sequence). J lost 9 bases, V lost 5 bases, and 9 bases had no gene match. The CDR3 bases are TGCAGTGCTCAGGACAGGGGGCACGTCGGGCAGTACTTC. Amino acids: CSAQDRGHVGQYF.

With respect to this clonotype: A read error may produce the germline difference seen at one junction end. This chain connects TRBV20-1 to TRBJ2-1; TRBD1 or TRBD2 may be the D gene (6 bases each). The germline V gene encodes CDR1 DFQATT and CDR2 SNEGSKA (reference sequence). The length of the CDR3 is 11 residues. DNA of the CDR3: TGCAGTGCTAGGGGGGGCGATGAGCAGGTCTTC. It specifies CSARGGDEQVF.

This clonotype was counted many times. One end of the junction varies from germline; a read error may be responsible. This chain connects TRBV5-1 to TRBJ2-5; TRBD2 agrees at 11 bases. The DNA end favors TRBJ2-7, so the J call may be wrong. Looked up from germline, CDR1 is SGHRS and CDR2 is YFSETQ. CDR3 size: 15 residues. In DNA form, the CDR3 reads TGTGCCAGCAGCTTAGCACTAGCGGGGGTCAACGAGCAGTACTTC. Protein product: CASSLALAGVNEQYF.

This clonotype was recorded at least ten times. The CDR3 nucleotides are TGTGCCAGCAGGCCGGGACTTACCACAGATACGCAGTATTTT. Residues: CASRPGLTTDTQYF. The J gene is TRBJ2-3, the V gene TRBV7-2; D may be TRBD2 (6 bases). CDR1 and CDR2 (germline): SGHTA, FQGNSA. V lost 6 bases and J 2 bases, leaving 12 bases between the germline ends. This CDR3 is built from 14 residues.

This clonotype appeared many times. V is TRBV12-3 or TRBV12-4 and J is TRBJ1-5; TRBD1 might be the D (6 bases). CDR3 length: 16 amino acids. V was shortened by 8 bases and J by 5 bases, with 22 bases between the two germline ends. CDR3 in amino acids: CASAPWGRAGDQPQHF. In DNA, the CDR3 is TGTGCCAGCGCACCTTGGGGGCGCGCAGGGGATCAGCCCCAGCATTTT.

In its sample, this clonotype was seen many times. This sequence joins TRBV5-1 and TRBJ2-7, with TRBD2 as a possible D gene (5 bases). The germline gives CDR1 SGHRS, CDR2 YFSETQ. This CDR3 region has 14 residues. V was clipped by 4 bases and J by 7 bases, with 18 bases between them. CDR3: CASSPVYGSGEQYF. The CDR3 DNA reads TGCGCCAGCAGCCCAGTGTACGGTTCGGGGGAGCAGTACTTC. The variable domain in full, with the rest retrieved from reference TRBV5-1 and TRBJ2-7, is KAGVTQTPRYLIKTRGQQVTLSCSPISGHRSVSWYQQTPGQGLQFLFEYFSETQRNKGNFPGRFSGRQFSNSRSEMNVSTLELGDSALYLCASSPVYGSGEQYFGPGTRLTVT.

V gene TRBV5-5 combines with J gene TRBJ2-7, with a tentative D call TRBD2 (5 bases). With 8 bases removed from V and 6 bases from J, the gap between germline ends came to 21 bases. Germline CDR1 SGHKS, CDR2 YYEKEE (reference sequence). The CDR3 is made up of 14 amino acids. In DNA, the CDR3 is TGTGCCAGTACCTCGAGGCCATACGGAGGCGAGCAGTACTTC. It codes for CASTSRPYGGEQYF.

This clonotype was found a few times. The chain couples TRBV7-2 to TRBJ2-7; 7 nucleotides align to TRBD2. Germline CDR1 SGHTA, CDR2 FQGNSA. Trimming cost V 8 bases and J 0 bases; bases outside gene matches: 7. This CDR3 comprises 14 residues. The CDR3 reads CASASAGNSYEQYF. Written as DNA, the CDR3 is TGTGCCAGCGCCTCAGCGGGGAACTCCTACGAGCAGTACTTC.

This clonotype turned up a few times. The chain is built from TRBV20-1 and TRBJ2-4, with 8 nucleotides matching TRBD2. This CDR3 comprises 14 residues. Trimming at V came to 7 bases and at J to 3 bases, leaving 8 bases not matched to a gene. Germline V gene lookup returns CDR1 DFQATT and CDR2 SNEGSKA (reference sequence). The CDR3 spells CSVTGGVVKNIQYF. The CDR3 bases are TGCAGTGTGACCGGGGGGGTAGTCAAAAACATTCAGTACTTC.

This clonotype was observed many times. V gene TRBV5-1 combines with J gene TRBJ2-1; 8 bases are a match to TRBD2. From germline, CDR1 is SGHRS and CDR2 YFSETQ. V lost 4 bases, J lost 9 bases, and 9 bases stayed unmatched. The CDR3 is made up of 14 amino acids. The CDR3: CASSVGGAVGEQFF. The CDR3 region has the DNA TGCGCCAGCAGCGTCGGGGGGGCTGTAGGTGAGCAGTTCTTC.

CDR3 loop: CASSLVARSSTGELFF. The CDR3, as DNA: TGTGCCAGCAGCTTAGTGGCCCGGTCGAGCACCGGGGAGCTGTTTTTT. The rearrangement links TRBV7-6 to TRBJ2-2; D is unresolved. Germline CDR1 is SGHVS and CDR2 is FNYEAQ. The CDR3 is made up of 16 amino acids. The germline V and J ends were trimmed by 1 base and 4 bases, with 13 bases remaining between them.

The chain carries TRBV6-6 and TRBJ2-1, with 9 bases that match TRBD2. This CDR3 has 16 amino acids. After removal of 5 bases from V and 6 bases from J, the junction contained 11 bases not matched to a gene. Germline lookup yields CDR1 MNHNY and CDR2 SVGAGI (reference sequence). The CDR3 region is CASSGVLAGVPNEQFF. The CDR3 DNA reads as TGTGCCAGCAGTGGGGTTTTAGCGGGGGTCCCCAATGAGCAGTTCTTC.